This record looks at one TCR beta chain sequence and its context. What it binds is unknown. CDR1 is SNHLY, CDR2 FYNNEI, per germline. CDR3 length: 16 residues. V lost 0 bases and J lost 5; bases outside the gene matches: 7. This entry belongs to a study of shared clonotypes between healthy human individuals. The study's findings and limits: Of the naive CD4 clonotypes, about 5.4% were shared across several donors.

The data were produced by immunoSEQ multiplex PCR, yet TCRdb's version contains in-frame clones alone and is incomplete. The sample consists of 1,400,000 or so clones, approximately 98.5% of them appearing once. The donors were adults (healthy and HIV-negative) with no recent acute infections or vaccinations. The sample consisted of naive CD4+ T cells sorted from blood. Subset meaning: CD45RA+ positively selected. This receptor was identified in a man aged 25-40 years in good health. The V and J genes are TRBV2 and TRBJ2-7, with TRBD2 matching over 10 bases. This chain's CDR3 is CASSEARLAGVNEQYF. In DNA form, the CDR3 reads TGTGCCAGCAGTGAAGCGCGTCTAGCGGGAGTCAACGAGCAGTACTTC.